This passage covers 21 T cell receptor beta chains from one sample sequenced in a study of blood T cell repertoires in COVID-19. The method was immunoSEQ multiplex PCR; TCRdb's version includes in-frame clones alone and lacks a portion of them. Counted here are hundreds of thousands of clones, roughly 82% occurring once; the ten biggest clones make up approximately 2%. Input material: PBMCs or T cells enriched from blood (not recorded which). These receptors were obtained from a woman aged 50 to 60 who had recovered from COVID-19.

The table lists this clone with a count of one. This chain joins TRBV3-1 (or the pseudogene TRBV3-2) and TRBJ1-1; TRBD1 might be the D (5 bases). CDR1 is LGHDT and CDR2 is YNNKEL in the germline V gene (reference sequence). The V end lost 4 bases, the J end lost 4 bases, and 19 bases lay between the germline ends. CDR3 length: 16 amino acids. CDR3 coding DNA: TGTGCCAGCAGCCCTTTCCTCCGGGGGGAGGCCACTGAAGCTTTCTTT. Translating gives CASSPFLRGEATEAFF.

This chain uses TRBV7-2 with TRBJ2-5, with 7 bases fitting TRBD2. The CDR3 totals 17 residues. J gave up 2 bases and V 0 bases, and 9 bases lay outside the gene matches. CDR1 is SGHTA and CDR2 is FQGNSA in the germline V gene. The CDR3 DNA reads as TGTGCCAGCAGCTTAGCGATCAGCGGGAACGATCAAGAGACCCAGTACTTC. Protein: CASSLAISGNDQETQYF.

The V and J genes are TRBV28 and TRBJ2-2; TRBD1 agrees at 11 bases. In germline, CDR1 is MDHEN, CDR2 SYDVKM. CDR3 size: 14 residues. J lost 3 bases, V lost 7 bases, and 1 base had no gene match. The CDR3 DNA reads TGTGCCAGCAAGGGACAGGGGGACACCGGGGAGCTGTTTTTT. This sequence encodes CASKGQGDTGELFF.

The V call is TRBV5-1, the J call TRBJ2-7; 8 bases match TRBD1. CDR1 is SGHRS and CDR2 is YFSETQ in the germline V gene. The junction had 7 bases not matched to a gene; V was cut back by 0 bases and J by 5 bases. This CDR3 has 15 amino acids. The CDR3 spells CASSLVSGGIDEQYF. In DNA form, the CDR3 reads TGCGCCAGCAGCTTGGTTTCAGGGGGCATCGACGAGCAGTACTTC.

The chain has TRBV19 and TRBJ2-1; 11 nucleotides align to TRBD2. Germline CDR1 reads LNHDA; CDR2 reads SQIVND (reference sequence). The CDR3 is 16 residues long. V was clipped by 3 bases and J by 8 bases; unmatched bases: 9. The CDR3 nucleotides are TGTGCCAGTAGTATGGCCCCTAGCGGGGGGAGGGATGAGCAGTTCTTC. This encodes CASSMAPSGGRDEQFF.

The chain links TRBV11-1 to TRBJ1-1; D remains ambiguous. CDR3 length: 13 amino acids. Germline V gene lookup returns CDR1 SGHAT and CDR2 FQDESV (reference sequence). Trimming took 1 base from V and 11 from J, leaving 14 bases between them. CDR3 in DNA: TGTGCCAGCAGCTTAGGGAGGGCAGATCGGGCTTTCTTT. Protein sequence: CASSLGRADRAFF. The complete variable domain, with remaining parts taken from reference TRBV11-1 and TRBJ1-1, reads EAEVAQSPRYKITEKSQAVAFWCDPISGHATLYWYRQILGQGPELLVQFQDESVVDDSQLPKDRFSAERLKGVDSTLKIQPAELGDSAMYLCASSLGRADRAFFGQGTRLTVV.

The chain combines TRBV6-1 with TRBJ2-2, with D perhaps TRBD2 (6 bases). Trimming shortened V by 2 bases and J by 4 bases, and 14 bases separated the two germline ends. This CDR3 spans 16 amino acids. Germline assignment: CDR1 MNHNS and CDR2 SASEGT. The CDR3 DNA sequence: TGTGCCAGCAGTGAAATCGGGGGACCGAGCACCGGGGAGCTGTTTTTT. This encodes CASSEIGGPSTGELFF.

Here the CDR3 DNA reads TGTGCCAGCAGCTCCTATGGACAGGGGAAGAGCACCGGGGAGCTGTTTTTT. Translation gives CASSSYGQGKSTGELFF. The J gene is TRBJ2-2, the V gene TRBV11-3; 9 bases are a match to TRBD1. The J segment lost 4 bases and the V segment lost 4 bases, leaving 10 bases of the junction unmatched. The CDR3 has 17 residues. From germline, CDR1 is SGHNT and CDR2 YENEEA.

The genes are TRBV19 and TRBJ2-5; TRBD2 agrees at 13 bases. V dropped 3 bases and J dropped 3; count of bases not matched to a gene: 7. The CDR3 extends over 17 amino acids. In germline, CDR1 is LNHDA, CDR2 SQIVND (reference sequence). The CDR3 loop is CASSIILAGGNEETQYF. The DNA for the CDR3 is TGTGCCAGTAGTATCATACTAGCGGGGGGGAATGAAGAGACCCAGTACTTC.

The chain carries TRBV5-1 and TRBJ2-5, with 14 bases identical to TRBD2. CDR1 and CDR2 from the germline V gene are SGHRS and YFSETQ. The CDR3 has 16 residues. The V gene end was trimmed by 0 bases and the J gene end by 4 bases; junction bases not matched to a gene: 2. The CDR3 DNA reads as TGCGCCAGCAGCTTGGCGACTAGCGGGAGGGGAGAGACCCAGTACTTC. Translated, it gives CASSLATSGRGETQYF. Together with reference TRBV5-1 and TRBJ2-5, the CDR3 gives the full variable domain: KAGVTQTPRYLIKTRGQQVTLSCSPISGHRSVSWYQQTPGQGLQFLFEYFSETQRNKGNFPGRFSGRQFSNSRSEMNVSTLELGDSALYLCASSLATSGRGETQYFGPGTRLLVL.

The chain has TRBV4-2 and TRBJ2-1; no firm D call. The V gene's germline CDR1 is LGHNA and CDR2 YNFKEQ. This CDR3 is built from 16 residues. Trimming removed 1 base from V and 0 bases from J, with 10 bases in between. CDR3 DNA: TGTGCCAGCAGCCAAGTTTTCAGGTCCTCCTACAATGAGCAGTTCTTC. Protein product: CASSQVFRSSYNEQFF.

The chain carries TRBV5-1 and TRBJ1-6; D unclear. Per the germline V gene, CDR1 is SGHRS and CDR2 is YFSETQ. V was shortened by 0 bases and J by 0 bases, with 7 bases between the two germline ends. This CDR3 is built from 16 residues. The CDR3 coding sequence is TGCGCCAGCAGCTTGGGGCCTAGCTCCTATAATTCACCCCTCCACTTT. The encoded protein is CASSLGPSSYNSPLHF.

V is TRBV3-1 (or the pseudogene TRBV3-2) and J is TRBJ1-1; possibly TRBD1 for D (6 bases). Germline V lookup: CDR1 LGHDT, CDR2 YNNKEL (reference sequence). The CDR3 is 15 residues long. V lost 1 base and J lost 3, with 12 bases in between. The CDR3 DNA is TGTGCCAGCAGCCAAGGTACAGGGTACGACACTGAAGCTTTCTTT. Translated: CASSQGTGYDTEAFF.

This clone was picked up one time. The J gene is TRBJ2-7, the V gene TRBV11-2, with D unresolved. Germline V gives CDR1 SGHAT, CDR2 FQNNGV. V lost 6 bases and J 2 bases, leaving 5 bases between the germline ends. The CDR3 has 11 residues. The CDR3 region has the DNA TGTGCCAGCAGGTCCGCCTACGAGCAGTACTTC. Protein: CASRSAYEQYF.

The gene calls are TRBV2 and TRBJ1-2, with TRBD1 matching over 8 bases. The CDR3 runs 14 residues. Germline trimming cut 7 bases from V and 4 bases from J; bases unmatched to any gene: 8. Germline CDR1 SNHLY, CDR2 FYNNEI. The CDR3 DNA sequence: TGTGCCAGCACCGGGACAGGAGAAACCTATGGCTACACCTTC. Amino acid sequence: CASTGTGETYGYTF.

The chain links TRBV12-3 or TRBV12-4 to TRBJ1-2; 10 bases are a match to TRBD1. The CDR3 consists of 11 residues. Unmatched junction bases numbered 0, after V lost 8 bases and J lost 6 bases. CDR3 amino acids: CASGQGDGYTF. The CDR3 nucleotides are TGTGCCAGCGGACAGGGGGATGGCTACACCTTC.

The chain links TRBV28 to TRBJ1-6, with 9 bases fitting TRBD1. CDR1 is MDHEN, CDR2 SYDVKM, per germline. The CDR3 is 16 amino acids. After removal of 3 bases from V and 9 bases from J, the junction contained 9 bases not matched to a gene. CDR3 region: CASSFPSTGGSSPLHF. CDR3 bases: TGTGCCAGCAGTTTCCCCTCGACAGGGGGTTCTTCACCCCTCCACTTT.

The chain carries TRBV4-1 and TRBJ2-5; D is perhaps TRBD1 (6 bases). Per germline, CDR1 MGHRA and CDR2 YSYEKL. V lost 4 bases, J lost 2 bases, and 17 bases lay in between. The CDR3 has 16 amino acids. The CDR3 loop is CASSPFGQPEQETQYF. CDR3 in DNA: TGCGCCAGCAGCCCCTTCGGACAGCCCGAACAAGAGACCCAGTACTTC.

This clone has a handful of counts. This CDR3 is CASSLRTITNTGELFF. The CDR3 DNA follows: TGTGCCAGCAGCCTCCGGACTATCACGAACACCGGGGAGCTGTTTTTT. The V and J genes are TRBV7-6 and TRBJ2-2; D may be TRBD2 (6 bases). Trimming pared 5 bases from V and 0 bases from J, leaving 13 bases between. CDR1 and CDR2 (germline): SGHVS, FNYEAQ. The CDR3 runs 16 residues. Looking up the rest from reference TRBV7-6 and TRBJ2-2 gives the full variable domain: GAGVSQSPRYKVTKRGQDVALRCDPISGHVSLYWYRQALGQGPEFLTYFNYEAQQDKSGLPNDRFSAERPEGSISTLTIQRTEQRDSAMYRCASSLRTITNTGELFFGEGSRLTVL.

V is TRBV27 and J is TRBJ1-4; tentative D call: TRBD1 (5 bases). Germline loops: CDR1 MNHEY, CDR2 SMNVEV (reference sequence). The CDR3 sequence is 16 residues long. V shed 5 bases and J shed 7 bases, with 20 bases lying between them. CDR3 region: CASSRRGVRSSEKLFF. The CDR3, as DNA: TGTGCCAGCAGTAGGCGGGGCGTTCGGTCGTCTGAAAAACTGTTTTTT.

The chain couples TRBV24-1 to TRBJ2-1, with D perhaps matching TRBD1 (8 bases). Germline-derived CDR1 and CDR2 are KGHDR and SFDVKD. The CDR3 is 14 residues long. Trimming removed 9 bases at V and 10 bases at J, with 21 bases between. CDR3 sequence reads: CATWGGQGAGEQFF. CDR3 bases: TGTGCCACCTGGGGGGGCCAGGGGGCGGGCGAGCAGTTCTTC.